The T cell receptor beta chain described here comes from a study of T-cell reconstitution after alpha-beta-depleted transplantation in children. In this sample, this clonotype turned up many times. Its specificity is not known. For TCRbeta, the library was prepared with unique molecular identifiers. TCRdb reprocessed the PCR reads via MiXCR and lists one record per CDR3 protein. The sample gives 280,000 or so distinct CDR3 sequences, around a tenth of which show up once; around 22% is in the top ten. The CDR3 loop spans 16 amino acids. Trimming removed 2 bases at V and 2 bases at J, with 16 bases between. Study observations and caveats: By one year post-transplant, T-cell counts and diversity largely arose from T cells that were newly produced. About two months after transplant, alpha-beta T cells reportedly came from several hundred expanded graft clones. Diversity of TCRbeta at day 60 was high in some patients, arising from surviving recipient T cells and thymic progenitors.

This clonotype originated in a male patient under 10 years old who had a stem cell transplant for chronic granulomatous disease, so the T cells may come from the graft donor. Material: peripheral blood, obtained 180 days after TCRalphabeta/CD19-depleted stem cell transplant. The chain combines TRBV12-3 or TRBV12-4 with TRBJ2-7; a possible D gene is TRBD1 (6 bases). CDR3 in amino acids: CASSLSRTAPPYEQYF. The CDR3 coding sequence is TGTGCCAGCAGTTTATCGCGGACAGCTCCTCCCTACGAGCAGTACTTC.